This T cell receptor beta chain was obtained from a study of blood T cell repertoires in COVID-19. Study context: The United States, Italy and Spain provided the acute and convalescent COVID-19 samples. Nucleic acid was either cDNA or gDNA, and it came from T cells, B-cell-depleted T cells, or PBMCs.

CDR1 is SNHLY and CDR2 is FYNNEI in the germline V gene. This CDR3 has 14 amino acids. Trimming cost V 4 bases and J 1 base, with 8 bases left between them. Assay: immunoSEQ multiplex PCR; the TCRdb copy retains only in-frame clones and omits some. Here the sample spans around 120,000 clones, approximately 82% being singletons. The gene calls are TRBV2 and TRBJ2-1; TRBD2 might be the D (5 bases). The sample comprised peripheral blood. The receptor's source is a man aged 40-55 years with active or convalescent COVID-19. CDR3 nucleotide sequence: TGTGCCAGCAGTGTCCAGCGGTCCTACAATGAGCAGTTCTTC. This gives the protein CASSVQRSYNEQFF.